This T cell receptor beta chain was sequenced for a study of monozygotic twins with inflammatory bowel disease (dated by TCRdb to the late 2010s). Background on the whole study: In total, around 28 monozygotic twin pairs made up the full study: 19 Danish pairs, all IBD-discordant, plus nine German pairs, of which four were IBD-concordant and five were IBD-discordant. Within discordant pairs, disease-associated traits were sought mainly by comparing IBD patients with their genetically identical healthy co-twins. Each individual had, on average, about 151 000 unique TCRalpha sequences and 181 000 unique TCRbeta sequences available for analysis.

As regards this clonotype: No cognate antigen has been identified for it.

From each donor, a roughly 2.3 ml peripheral blood sample was drawn into PAXgene tubes and stored at -80 degrees C. Without T cell sorting, total RNA was isolated from whole blood using the PAXgene blood miRNA kit on an automated QIAcube. Peripheral blood from monozygotic twin pairs who were concordant or discordant for inflammatory bowel disease underwent deep TCRalpha and TCRbeta repertoire profiling using unique molecular barcoding. For every twin pair, smoking habits were documented, and each individual was categorised as a current, former or never smoker. Findings and caveats that apply to the study as a whole: The analysis was unable to tell different T cell subtypes apart. Repertoire similarity did not differ between concordant and discordant twins, which could be due to limited statistical power. Because patients received different immunosuppressive treatments, the repertoires may have picked up extra background noise and variability between individuals. No single strong signal or clonotype linked to IBD turned up in the results, so the idea that one exists was not supported. Compared with healthy twins, IBD patients had fewer clonotypes in common with other individuals, a difference most pronounced in patients showing signs of disease activity. TCRbeta repertoire diversity, by inverse Simpson index, was decreased in IBD patients compared with their healthy co-twins.

The CDR3 numbers 20 residues from cysteine through phenylalanine. No DNA appears here. The germline V gene gives CDR1 as MGHDK and CDR2 as SYGVNS. Library preparation used 5' RACE. For each TCR library, approximately 4,000 ng of total RNA was used. For each sample, cDNA synthesis with SMARTScribe reverse transcriptase was split into eight separate reactions. During cDNA synthesis, template switching introduced unique molecular identifiers that contained a 6-nucleotide sample barcode. Amplification of TCRalpha and TCRbeta cDNA involved two nested PCRs of around 16 and 10 cycles, and each PCR was followed by bead purification. Before amplification, the cDNA was treated with uracil DNA-glycosylase and purified using the QIAquick PCR purification kit. The second PCR added Illumina TruSeq-compatible adapters along with sample-specific barcodes. TapeStation and Qubit were used to check library quality and concentration, and 5 to 6.5 ng of each library was pooled. Sequencing of the pooled libraries was done on an Illumina HiSeq2500 single-index Rapid Run using custom sequencing primers and 2 x 100 bp reads. The authors' pipeline ran thus. MiGEC version 1.2.6 was used for UMI-based consensus assembly, which corrected PCR and sequencing errors. MiXCR version 2.1.1 handled V(D)J alignment, clonotype assembly and CDR3 extraction. To normalise gene usage, clonotype sharing and MAIT/NKT TCR abundance, the top 1000, 10 000 and 20 000 clonotypes in each sample were analysed. After downsampling to 27 000 UMIs, diversity was calculated as the inverse Simpson index using the vegan R package. Statistical testing used paired Mann-Whitney U tests on the discordant twin pairs and applied Benjamini-Hochberg correction for multiple testing. TCRdb reprocessed the reads, and each CDR3 protein sequence is entered once, without DNA. TCRdb, not the authors, supplied the V and J calls. The table held for this sample gives 350,000 to 400,000 distinct CDR3 sequences. The ten top clones hold just over 2.5% of the sample.

Sequenced input: blood. This TCR was sampled from a human donor with ulcerative colitis or Crohn's disease, or a healthy co-twin of an affected twin (not recorded which). This sequence uses TRBV25-1 and TRBJ2-7; there is no DNA to check the TCRdb D call of TRBD1. CDR3 region: CASSMAGTGWGGTPAYEQYF.